A selection of T cell receptor beta chains follows, all from one sample in a study of blood T cell repertoires in COVID-19. Clones were read by immunoSEQ multiplex PCR, and TCRdb kept only the in-frame ones, dropping some. The table lists over 30,000 clones, around 80% of them singletons, with under 50% in the top ten. The sequencing input was peripheral blood. These receptors were obtained from a man older than 75 with active or convalescent COVID-19. The CDR3 runs from the conserved cysteine through the conserved F or W. The D gene is left open where the match is weak. Some rows mark clone size as missing; the rest say once, few, many or name a class of expanded clone.

v_gene: TRBV6-2/TRBV6-3
j_gene: TRBJ2-5
d_gene: TRBD2
abundance: NA
CDR3nt: TGTGCCAGCAGTTACTTAAGGGAGGGAGAGACCCAGTACTTC
CDR3aa: CASSYLREGETQYF

v_gene: TRBV24-1
j_gene: TRBJ2-7
d_gene: NA
abundance: NA
CDR3nt: TGTGCCACCAGCCCCGGGAGCTCCTACGAGCAGTACTTC
CDR3aa: CATSPGSSYEQYF

v_gene: TRBV5-4
j_gene: TRBJ2-1
d_gene: TRBD1
abundance: NA
CDR3nt: TGTGCCAGCAGCTTGCCGGGACAGGATGACAATGAGCAGTTCTTC
CDR3aa: CASSLPGQDDNEQFF

v_gene: TRBV28
j_gene: TRBJ1-6
d_gene: NA
abundance: NA
CDR3nt: TGTGCCAGCAGTTTCCAGGGTCGTAATTCACCCCTCCACTTT
CDR3aa: CASSFQGRNSPLHF

v_gene: TRBV29-1
j_gene: TRBJ1-5
d_gene: NA
abundance: NA
CDR3nt: TGCAGTGCAGGGGATAACAATCAGCCCCAGCATTTT
CDR3aa: CSAGDNNQPQHF

v_gene: TRBV4-3
j_gene: TRBJ2-2
d_gene: NA
abundance: NA
CDR3nt: TGCGCCAGCAGCCAAGATCTGCGGGGTTCGAACACCGGGGAGCTGTTTTTT
CDR3aa: CASSQDLRGSNTGELFF

v_gene: TRBV19
j_gene: TRBJ1-6
d_gene: NA
abundance: NA
CDR3nt: TGTGCCAGTCAGATCCCAGGGGTTAATTCACCCCTCCACTTT
CDR3aa: CASQIPGVNSPLHF

v_gene: TRBV6-5
j_gene: TRBJ1-2
d_gene: NA
abundance: NA
CDR3nt: TGTGCCAGCTCGGTATTCGATGGCTACACCTTC
CDR3aa: CASSVFDGYTF

v_gene: TRBV9
j_gene: TRBJ1-1
d_gene: TRBD1
abundance: NA
CDR3nt: TGTGCCAGCAGCGAACCGGACAGGGAAGCTTTCTTT
CDR3aa: CASSEPDREAFF

v_gene: TRBV7-7
j_gene: TRBJ2-1
d_gene: NA
abundance: NA
CDR3nt: TGTGCTAGCAGCTTGGCCGCCGGGAATGAGCAGTTCTTC
CDR3aa: CASSLAAGNEQFF

v_gene: TRBV28
j_gene: TRBJ2-2
d_gene: NA
abundance: NA
CDR3nt: TGTGCCAGCAGTTTAAGTCAGGGCGTCGGAACCGGGGAGCTGTTTTTT
CDR3aa: CASSLSQGVGTGELFF

v_gene: TRBV6-5
j_gene: TRBJ2-7
d_gene: TRBD1
abundance: NA
CDR3nt: TGTGCCAGCAGTTACCAGGACAGGGGCTACGAGCAGTACTTC
CDR3aa: CASSYQDRGYEQYF

v_gene: TRBV5-1
j_gene: TRBJ1-4
d_gene: NA
abundance: NA
CDR3nt: TGCGCCAGCAGCTTGTCCATGAATGAAAAACTGTTTTTT
CDR3aa: CASSLSMNEKLFF

v_gene: TRBV3-1/TRBV3-2
j_gene: TRBJ2-5
d_gene: TRBD2
abundance: NA
CDR3nt: TGTGCCAGCAGCCAAGAACCAGCGGGAAGGGAGACCCAGTACTTC
CDR3aa: CASSQEPAGRETQYF

v_gene: TRBV5-8
j_gene: TRBJ1-2
d_gene: NA
abundance: NA
CDR3nt: TGTGCCAGCAGCTTGTCGCCTAACTACTATGGCTACACCTTC
CDR3aa: CASSLSPNYYGYTF

v_gene: TRBV19
j_gene: TRBJ1-3
d_gene: NA
abundance: NA
CDR3nt: TGTGCCAGTACCTACGATATGGACAGTGGAAACACCATATATTTT
CDR3aa: CASTYDMDSGNTIYF

v_gene: TRBV6-2/TRBV6-3
j_gene: TRBJ2-7
d_gene: NA
abundance: few
CDR3nt: TGTGCCAGCAGTTACTCCATTCACAGCCCCTACGAGCAGTACTTC
CDR3aa: CASSYSIHSPYEQYF

v_gene: TRBV9
j_gene: TRBJ2-3
d_gene: NA
abundance: NA
CDR3nt: TGTGCCAGCAGCGTAGTTCCGGGAGGCACAGATACGCAGTATTTT
CDR3aa: CASSVVPGGTDTQYF

v_gene: TRBV19
j_gene: TRBJ2-7
d_gene: TRBD2
abundance: NA
CDR3nt: TGTGCCAGTAGTATTTTGCCGGGACTAGCGTCCTACGAGCAGTACTTC
CDR3aa: CASSILPGLASYEQYF

v_gene: TRBV3-1/TRBV3-2
j_gene: TRBJ2-7
d_gene: TRBD2
abundance: NA
CDR3nt: TGTGCCAGCAGCCAAGACCCGGGAGGGCCCTACGAGCAGTACTTC
CDR3aa: CASSQDPGGPYEQYF

v_gene: TRBV6-2/TRBV6-3
j_gene: TRBJ2-5
d_gene: TRBD2
abundance: NA
CDR3nt: TGTGCCAGCAGTCACGGTGGTAGCGGGATGGAGACCCAGTACTTC
CDR3aa: CASSHGGSGMETQYF

v_gene: TRBV27
j_gene: TRBJ2-7
d_gene: TRBD2
abundance: NA
CDR3nt: TGTGCCAGCAGTTTTCTCAGCGGGAGGGTCCCCTACGAGCAGTACTTC
CDR3aa: CASSFLSGRVPYEQYF

v_gene: TRBV29-1
j_gene: TRBJ1-5
d_gene: TRBD1
abundance: NA
CDR3nt: TGCAGCGCTACCGGGACAGGGCCGAATCAGCCCCAGCATTTT
CDR3aa: CSATGTGPNQPQHF

v_gene: TRBV14
j_gene: TRBJ2-2
d_gene: NA
abundance: NA
CDR3nt: TGTGCCAGCAGCTCCTCTCCTGTTGCCGGGGAGCTGTTTTTT
CDR3aa: CASSSSPVAGELFF

v_gene: TRBV28
j_gene: TRBJ2-6
d_gene: NA
abundance: NA
CDR3nt: TGTGCCAGCCGAACAGGGAGTACCGGGGCCAACGTCCTGACTTTC
CDR3aa: CASRTGSTGANVLTF

v_gene: TRBV27
j_gene: TRBJ2-3
d_gene: TRBD2
abundance: NA
CDR3nt: TGTGCCAGCAGTCTAGGACTAGCTGGGGATACGCAGTATTTT
CDR3aa: CASSLGLAGDTQYF

v_gene: TRBV2
j_gene: TRBJ1-1
d_gene: TRBD1
abundance: NA
CDR3nt: TGTGCCAGCAGTGAACTGGGACAGGTTGGTACTGAAGCTTTCTTT
CDR3aa: CASSELGQVGTEAFF

v_gene: TRBV2
j_gene: TRBJ1-1
d_gene: NA
abundance: NA
CDR3nt: TGTGCCAGTAACGAACAGGGCCAGAACACTGAAGCTTTCTTT
CDR3aa: CASNEQGQNTEAFF

v_gene: TRBV11-3
j_gene: TRBJ2-2
d_gene: TRBD1
abundance: NA
CDR3nt: TGTGCCAGCAGCCTACAGGGGGCGCGATGGTCCGGGGAGCTGTTTTTT
CDR3aa: CASSLQGARWSGELFF

v_gene: TRBV5-4
j_gene: TRBJ1-2
d_gene: TRBD1
abundance: NA
CDR3nt: TGTGCCAGCAGCTTGGGGGGACAGGGGGAAAGATATGGCTACACCTTC
CDR3aa: CASSLGGQGERYGYTF

v_gene: TRBV30
j_gene: TRBJ2-1
d_gene: NA
abundance: NA
CDR3nt: TGTGCCTGGACCACCCTGGAGTCTGAGCAGTTCTTC
CDR3aa: CAWTTLESEQFF

v_gene: TRBV28
j_gene: TRBJ2-7
d_gene: NA
abundance: once
CDR3nt: TGTGCCAGCAGTTTGGGGATCAGGGCCGGGGGCGAGCAGTACTTC
CDR3aa: CASSLGIRAGGEQYF

v_gene: TRBV7-2
j_gene: TRBJ2-4
d_gene: NA
abundance: once
CDR3nt: TGTGCCAGCAGCTTGGGGCGGTTTAGCAGCATTCAGTACTTC
CDR3aa: CASSLGRFSSIQYF

v_gene: TRBV3-1/TRBV3-2
j_gene: TRBJ2-5
d_gene: NA
abundance: NA
CDR3nt: TGTGCCAGCAGCCAAGAAAGGTTAGCCGTGGAGACCCAGTACTTC
CDR3aa: CASSQERLAVETQYF

v_gene: TRBV7-8
j_gene: TRBJ2-7
d_gene: NA
abundance: NA
CDR3nt: TGTGCCAGCAGCTTAGCAGGCAGGTTGGACACCTACGAGCAGTACTTC
CDR3aa: CASSLAGRLDTYEQYF

v_gene: TRBV24-1
j_gene: TRBJ2-1
d_gene: NA
abundance: NA
CDR3nt: TGTGCCACCAGTGATGTACTAGGCTACAATGAGCAGTTCTTC
CDR3aa: CATSDVLGYNEQFF

v_gene: TRBV5-6
j_gene: TRBJ2-3
d_gene: NA
abundance: few
CDR3nt: TGTGCCAGCAGCTCGCAGGGTTGGAGCACAGATACGCAGTATTTT
CDR3aa: CASSSQGWSTDTQYF

v_gene: TRBV28
j_gene: TRBJ2-7
d_gene: NA
abundance: NA
CDR3nt: TGTGCCAGCAGTTTGACGGGAGCCTACGAGCAGTACTTC
CDR3aa: CASSLTGAYEQYF

v_gene: TRBV5-8
j_gene: TRBJ1-5
d_gene: NA
abundance: NA
CDR3nt: TGTGCCAGCAGCTATCTAGACAATCAGCCCCAGCATTTT
CDR3aa: CASSYLDNQPQHF

v_gene: TRBV20-1
j_gene: TRBJ2-5
d_gene: NA
abundance: NA
CDR3nt: TGCAGTGCTAGTATGGGTCTAACAGGGGAGACCCAGTACTTC
CDR3aa: CSASMGLTGETQYF

v_gene: TRBV27
j_gene: TRBJ2-5
d_gene: NA
abundance: NA
CDR3nt: TGTGCCAGCAGAGAGACAGATCAAGAGACCCAGTACTTC
CDR3aa: CASRETDQETQYF

v_gene: TRBV7-9
j_gene: TRBJ2-2
d_gene: NA
abundance: NA
CDR3nt: TGTGCCAGCAGCCGGGGACAGAACACCGGGGAGCTGTTTTTT
CDR3aa: CASSRGQNTGELFF

v_gene: TRBV10-3
j_gene: TRBJ2-1
d_gene: TRBD2
abundance: NA
CDR3nt: TGTGCCATCAGTGAACCCTCTCTAGCGGGAGGGGGCAATGAGCAGTTCTTC
CDR3aa: CAISEPSLAGGGNEQFF

v_gene: TRBV6-5
j_gene: TRBJ1-2
d_gene: TRBD1
abundance: NA
CDR3nt: TGTGCCAGCAGTAGGACAGGGGGTGGCTACACCTTC
CDR3aa: CASSRTGGGYTF

v_gene: TRBV5-1
j_gene: TRBJ2-7
d_gene: TRBD1
abundance: NA
CDR3nt: TGCGCCAGCAGCTTGGCCGGGACAGGGAGGGACGAGCAGTACTTC
CDR3aa: CASSLAGTGRDEQYF

v_gene: TRBV10-3
j_gene: TRBJ2-7
d_gene: TRBD1
abundance: NA
CDR3nt: TGTGCCATCAGCGACGGGACAGCCTACGAGCAGTACTTC
CDR3aa: CAISDGTAYEQYF

v_gene: TRBV6-5
j_gene: TRBJ2-7
d_gene: NA
abundance: NA
CDR3nt: TGTGCCAGCAGTTACTCGCGCGAGGGCGAGCAGTACTTC
CDR3aa: CASSYSREGEQYF

v_gene: TRBV2
j_gene: TRBJ2-6
d_gene: TRBD1
abundance: NA
CDR3nt: TGTGCCAGCATGACCGGGACAGGGATTCAAGGGGCCAACGTCCTGACTTTC
CDR3aa: CASMTGTGIQGANVLTF

v_gene: TRBV19
j_gene: TRBJ1-1
d_gene: NA
abundance: once
CDR3nt: TGTGCCAGTAGTACATACACTGAAGCTTTCTTT
CDR3aa: CASSTYTEAFF

v_gene: TRBV29-1
j_gene: TRBJ2-6
d_gene: NA
abundance: NA
CDR3nt: TGCAGCGTTGGATCGAGCTCTGGGGCCAACGTCCTGACTTTC
CDR3aa: CSVGSSSGANVLTF

v_gene: TRBV2
j_gene: TRBJ2-1
d_gene: TRBD2
abundance: NA
CDR3nt: TGTGCCAGCAGACCACTAGCGGGAGTCTTCAATGAGCAGTTCTTC
CDR3aa: CASRPLAGVFNEQFF

v_gene: TRBV6-5
j_gene: TRBJ2-1
d_gene: TRBD2
abundance: NA
CDR3nt: TGTGCCAGCAGCGACGGGGGGTACGAGGGGCAGTTCTTC
CDR3aa: CASSDGGYEGQFF

v_gene: TRBV4-3
j_gene: TRBJ1-2
d_gene: TRBD1
abundance: NA
CDR3nt: TGCGCCAGCAGCCAAGGTGGGACAGGGAGGGAGAACTATGGCTACACCTTC
CDR3aa: CASSQGGTGRENYGYTF